This entry lists 27 T cell receptor beta chains sequenced from one sample in a study of T cells in Graves' hyperthyroidism and ophthalmopathy (dated by TCRdb to between 2018 and 2021). The library was generated by multiplex PCR. The reads were generated on an Illumina HiSeq 2000. TCR beta CDR3 regions were amplified from RNA transcripts. The TCR CDR3 was subjected to a first round of RT-PCR using the HTBI primer set and the Qiagen OneStep RT-PCR kit. TCRdb reprocessing: public reads trimmed at Q25 with fastp, clones called with MiXCR, in-frame beta chains kept. CDR3 protein sequences are deduplicated, and each keeps its most common genes and DNA. The sample table shows about 500,000 distinct CDR3 sequences, and more than 15% are seen once. 25% to 30% of the sample is in the top ten clones. Sequenced sample: blood. Every receptor here comes from a woman aged 30 to 39 with Graves' ophthalmopathy.

This clonotype showed up just a few times. The CDR3 region is CASSQEWPGREQYF. The CDR3 coding sequence is TGTGCCAGCAGCCAAGAATGGCCGGGCCGCGAGCAGTACTTC. The V and J genes are TRBV14 and TRBJ2-7; D is uncertain. This CDR3 has 14 residues. Germline V gives CDR1 SGHDN, CDR2 FVKESK. V was cut by 0 bases and J by 6 bases, with 12 bases left in between.

This clonotype has a count of ten or more. This rearrangement joins TRBV27 to TRBJ2-7; the match to TRBD1 covers 8 bases. V was clipped by 6 bases and J by 6 bases; unmatched bases: 13. CDR1 is MNHEY, CDR2 SMNVEV, per germline (reference sequence). The CDR3 loop spans 15 amino acids. CDR3 residues: CASRIDRTGTGEQYF. The CDR3 DNA is TGTGCCAGCAGGATAGATAGAACCGGGACAGGCGAGCAGTACTTC.

This clonotype was recorded a few times. The V and J genes are TRBV27 and TRBJ1-5; D is possibly TRBD1 (5 bases). V was cut by 8 bases and J by 4 bases, with 18 bases left in between. Germline CDR1 and CDR2: MNHEY and SMNVEV (reference sequence). This CDR3 region has 15 residues. CDR3 nucleotides: TGTGCCAGCGGCGAACTCCCAGGGCCTAATCAGCCCCAGCATTTT. Translating it yields CASGELPGPNQPQHF.

The rearrangement joins TRBV20-1 to TRBJ2-5; the D is unclear. The CDR3 extends over 14 amino acids. Trimming took off 2 bases at V and 5 bases at J, with 15 bases between the two ends. In germline, CDR1 is DFQATT, CDR2 SNEGSKA (reference sequence). CDR3 nucleotides: TGCAGTGCTAGATTTCAGGATTACGGGGAGACCCAGTACTTC. Protein: CSARFQDYGETQYF.

The chain links TRBV20-1 to TRBJ2-7; D is possibly TRBD1 (5 bases). This CDR3 comprises 14 residues. Trimming left V 6 bases short and J 0 bases short, with 15 bases between. Germline assignment: CDR1 DFQATT and CDR2 SNEGSKA (reference sequence). DNA of the CDR3: TGCAGTGCCACCCAACAGGTACCCTCCTACGAGCAGTACTTC. This sequence encodes CSATQQVPSYEQYF.

In this sample, this clonotype turned up a few times. This chain uses TRBV12-3 or TRBV12-4 with TRBJ1-1, with a possible D match to TRBD1 (5 bases). V lost 6 bases, J lost 7 bases, and 15 bases lay in between. The CDR3 sequence is 13 residues long. CDR3 amino acids: CASRPRGRGEAFF. DNA of the CDR3: TGTGCCAGCAGGCCCCGGGGGAGAGGTGAAGCTTTCTTT.

This clonotype was counted ten times or more. The CDR3 region is CASSLGPAYNEQFF. DNA for the CDR3: TGTGCCAGCAGCTTAGGACCGGCGTACAATGAGCAGTTCTTC. The gene calls are TRBV7-2 and TRBJ2-1; no firm D call. Germline lookup yields CDR1 SGHTA and CDR2 FQGNSA. The CDR3 sequence is 14 residues long. V was trimmed by 1 base and J by 4 bases, leaving 8 bases between them.

As concerns this clonotype: This may arise from a read error, as a much more abundant clone is one base away. The chain has TRBV7-2 and TRBJ1-2, with 10 bases lining up with TRBD1. This CDR3 has 16 amino acids. Trimming removed 2 bases from V and 8 bases from J; junction bases left unmatched: 11. The germline gives CDR1 SGHTA, CDR2 FQGNSA. The DNA of the CDR3 is TGTGCCAGCAGCTTAAAACTCGGGACAGGGGACTGGGGCTACACCTTC. Translation gives CASSLKLGTGDWGYTF.

This clonotype was detected a few times. The chain carries TRBV7-2 and TRBJ2-7, with D perhaps TRBD1 or TRBD2 (5 bases each). Germline V lookup: CDR1 SGHTA, CDR2 FQGNSA. The CDR3 contains 17 residues. Trimming left V 1 base short and J 4 bases short, with 20 bases between. CDR3 coding DNA: TGTGCCAGCAGCTTAGGGGTTGAGGGGCCGCCCAGATACGAGCAGTACTTC. Translated: CASSLGVEGPPRYEQYF.

This clonotype has more than one count but fewer than ten. The chain is built from TRBV9 and TRBJ2-2, with D perhaps given as TRBD1 or TRBD2 (5 bases each). Germline V CDR1 and CDR2: SGDLS, YYNGEE. The CDR3 contains 14 residues. The V end lost 4 bases, the J end lost 3 bases, and 10 bases lay between the germline ends. The CDR3 is CASSSGTYTGELFF. In DNA, the CDR3 is TGTGCCAGCAGCTCCGGGACCTACACCGGGGAGCTGTTTTTT.

The chain combines TRBV28 with TRBJ1-2, with 7 bases fitting TRBD1. CDR1 MDHEN and CDR2 SYDVKM come from the germline V gene. The CDR3 is 15 amino acids. V lost 1 base to trimming and J lost 3 bases; unmatched junction nucleotides: 5. CDR3 protein: CASSLFDRVDYGYTF. The CDR3 DNA reads as TGTGCCAGCAGTTTATTTGACAGGGTGGACTATGGCTACACCTTC.

This chain links TRBV19 with TRBJ1-5; the match to TRBD1 covers 7 bases. This CDR3 region has 13 residues. Per germline, CDR1 LNHDA and CDR2 SQIVND (reference sequence). The V and J ends lost 6 bases and 5 bases, in that order; junction bases with no gene match: 4. CDR3 DNA sequence: TGTGCCAGTAGCAGACAGGGCTATCAGCCCCAGCATTTT. Protein product: CASSRQGYQPQHF. The whole variable domain, remainder taken from reference TRBV19 and TRBJ1-5, is DGGITQSPKYLFRKEGQNVTLSCEQNLNHDAMYWYRQDPGQGLRLIYYSQIVNDFQKGDIAEGYSVSREKKESFPLTVTSAQKNPTAFYLCASSRQGYQPQHFGDGTRLSIL.

This sequence joins TRBV19 and TRBJ2-7, with D perhaps TRBD2 (5 bases). The CDR3 is made up of 16 amino acids. V was clipped by 3 bases and J by 5 bases, with 20 bases between them. Germline lookup yields CDR1 LNHDA and CDR2 SQIVND (reference sequence). CDR3 sequence (DNA): TGTGCCAGTAGTATTGAGGGAGTTCAATCAGGTGACGAGCAGTACTTC. It encodes CASSIEGVQSGDEQYF.

V is TRBV29-1 and J is TRBJ2-7; 13 bases are shared with TRBD2. With 6 bases clipped from V and 6 bases from J, the junction kept 5 bases outside the gene matches. The germline V gene encodes CDR1 SQVTM and CDR2 ANQGSEA. CDR3 length equals 13 residues. The CDR3 nucleotides read TGCAGCGTCGGGACTAGCGGGATCGGCGAGCAGTACTTC. It encodes CSVGTSGIGEQYF.

A note on this clonotype: Just one base apart from a much larger clone, this may be a read error. The chain couples TRBV28 to TRBJ2-3; D may be TRBD2 (5 bases). From germline, CDR1 is MDHEN and CDR2 SYDVKM. Trimming took 2 bases from V and 4 from J, leaving 13 bases between them. This CDR3 is 15 amino acids long. The CDR3 DNA reads TGTGCCAGCAGTTTACCTTTGAGGGTTGCAGATACGCAGTATTTT. Its protein is CASSLPLRVADTQYF.

This clonotype appeared many times. The gene calls are TRBV30 and TRBJ2-3, with D perhaps matching TRBD2 (6 bases). The CDR3 spans 14 residues. CDR1 is GTSNPN, CDR2 SVGIG, per germline (reference sequence). V gave up 3 bases and J gave up 6 bases, with 16 bases separating them. The CDR3 loop is CAWRKSGGEDTQYF. In DNA, the CDR3 is TGTGCCTGGAGAAAGTCCGGGGGAGAGGATACGCAGTATTTT.

Comments on this clonotype: This sequence may be a read error, since a much larger clone differs from it by one base. The chain has TRBV28 and TRBJ2-7; tentative D call: TRBD1 (6 bases). This CDR3 is 21 amino acids long. The V gene's germline CDR1 is MDHEN and CDR2 SYDVKM. The DNA of the CDR3 is TGTGCCAGCAGTTTTGACTCATGGGGGCGGCTTAGTACGACCCAATACTACGGGCAGTACTTC. It yields the protein CASSFDSWGRLSTTQYYGQYF. The variable domain in full, with the rest retrieved from reference TRBV28 and TRBJ2-7, is DVKVTQSSRYLVKRTGEKVFLECVQDMDHENMFWYRQDPGLGLRLIYFSYDVKMKEKGDIPEGYSVSREKKERFSLILESASTNQTSMYLCASSFDSWGRLSTTQYYGQYFGPGTRLTVT.

Turning to this clonotype: A junction boundary mismatches the germline segment, possibly from a read error. This rearrangement joins TRBV6-1 to TRBJ2-7, with 7 positions matching TRBD1. The CDR3 has 15 amino acids. Germline CDR1 MNHNS, CDR2 SASEGT. CDR3 sequence: CAGRPTKGASYEQYF. CDR3 sequence (DNA): TGTGCCGGCAGGCCCACGAAGGGGGCGTCCTACGAGCAGTACTTC.

This clonotype was observed a few times. The chain is built from TRBV28 and TRBJ2-5; the D is unclear. The V gene's germline CDR1 is MDHEN and CDR2 SYDVKM. Trimming left V 1 base short and J 5 bases short, with 11 bases between. The CDR3 runs to 14 residues. Here the CDR3 DNA reads TGTGCCAGCAGTTTATCAGCGATCCTGGAGACCCAGTACTTC. Translated: CASSLSAILETQYF. The entire variable domain, with the rest obtained from reference TRBV28 and TRBJ2-5, is as follows: DVKVTQSSRYLVKRTGEKVFLECVQDMDHENMFWYRQDPGLGLRLIYFSYDVKMKEKGDIPEGYSVSREKKERFSLILESASTNQTSMYLCASSLSAILETQYFGPGTRLLVL.

This clonotype came up many times. The chain employs TRBV10-3 and TRBJ2-5, with D possibly being TRBD2 (7 bases). Trimming left V 4 bases short and J 3 bases short, with 9 bases between. This CDR3 has 13 amino acids. CDR1 ENHRY and CDR2 SYGVKD come from the germline V gene. The CDR3 DNA is TGTGCCATCAGTGGAGGGGGGGAAGAGACCCAGTACTTC. Translating gives CAISGGGEETQYF.

The rearrangement joins TRBV28 to TRBJ1-4; D not certain. This CDR3 has 13 amino acids. Germline V CDR1 and CDR2: MDHEN, SYDVKM. Trimming shortened V by 11 bases and J by 0 bases, and 10 bases separated the two germline ends. CDR3 nucleotide sequence: TGTGCCGCGGGTCAGGCAACTAATGAAAAACTGTTTTTT. Its translation: CAAGQATNEKLFF.

This clonotype has a count of ten or more. The chain joins TRBV30 to TRBJ1-1; the match to TRBD1 covers 7 bases. This CDR3 region has 13 residues. V lost 8 bases to trimming and J lost 0 bases; unmatched junction nucleotides: 6. The germline V gene encodes CDR1 GTSNPN and CDR2 SVGIG (reference sequence). CDR3: CATATGLNTEAFF. In DNA form, the CDR3 reads TGTGCCACCGCGACAGGGCTGAACACTGAAGCTTTCTTT.

This clonotype was seen more than once but under ten times. The chain carries TRBV24-1 and TRBJ2-2, with TRBD1 matching 10 bases. V trimming: 4 bases; J trimming: 4 bases; junction bases outside the gene matches: 5. The length of the CDR3 is 16 residues. Germline CDR1 and CDR2: KGHDR and SFDVKD. This CDR3 reads CATSDPGQGPTGELFF. The CDR3 DNA reads as TGTGCCACCAGTGACCCGGGACAGGGGCCCACCGGGGAGCTGTTTTTT.

The table lists this clonotype with many counts. The chain combines TRBV7-6 with TRBJ2-3; no clear D gene. Germline V gives CDR1 SGHVS, CDR2 FNYEAQ. Between the trimmed V and J ends, which lost 5 bases and 9 bases, there was a span of 15 bases. The CDR3 runs to 13 residues. For the CDR3, the DNA is TGTGCCAGCAGCAACCAGGACGCCCCCACGCAGTATTTT. It translates to CASSNQDAPTQYF.

Many counts were recorded for this clonotype. The chain couples TRBV24-1 to TRBJ1-5, with a tentative D call TRBD1 (5 bases). Trimming stripped 4 bases from V and 11 bases from J, with 11 bases between. CDR1 KGHDR and CDR2 SFDVKD come from the germline V gene. The CDR3 runs to 12 residues. Here the CDR3 reads CATSDSLGAQHF. CDR3 coding DNA: TGTGCCACCAGTGACTCGTTAGGGGCCCAGCATTTT.

This rearrangement joins TRBV19 to TRBJ1-2, with a possible D match to TRBD1 (5 bases). The ends were cut back, 5 bases at V and 5 bases at J, with 21 bases in the middle. The germline V gene has CDR1 LNHDA and CDR2 SQIVND (reference sequence). CDR3 length equals 16 residues. In nucleotides, the CDR3 is TGTGCCAGTAGTTTTCGATGGGACCCCGGACGGTATGGCTACACCTTC. This encodes CASSFRWDPGRYGYTF.

Concerning this clonotype: A much larger clone is a single base away; this may be a read error. A read error is likely, as this CDR3 ends without the conserved phenylalanine or tryptophan. V is TRBV20-1 and J is TRBJ2-2; a weak D match, TRBD2 (5 bases). The CDR3 covers 15 residues. V gave up 0 bases and J gave up 7 bases, with 15 bases separating them. Germline-derived CDR1 and CDR2 are DFQATT and SNEGSKA (reference sequence). The CDR3 reads CSARDRERAYGELFL. The CDR3 region has the DNA TGCAGTGCTAGAGATCGAGAGAGGGCATACGGGGAGCTGTTTCTT.